The rows below give T cell receptor beta chains drawn from one sample of a study of T-cell reconstitution after alpha-beta-depleted transplantation in children. TCRdb analysed the PCR reads with MiXCR anew, one entry per CDR3 protein. The data contain approximately 83,000 distinct CDR3 sequences, roughly 8% of them singletons. Source: PBMCs from the stem cell graft donor, taken from the stem cell graft. The receptors come from a human donor who donated a stem cell graft to a child with congenital amegakaryocytic thrombocytopenia. The CDR3 runs from the conserved cysteine through the conserved F or W. D genes are given only for firm matches. A row's size may be missing; if present it is once, few, many or a size class.

d_call j_call clone_size v_call cdr3_length cdr3_aa cdr3_nt
- TRBJ2-7 many TRBV7-2 13 CASSLGYSYEQYF TGTGCCAGCAGCTTAGGCTACTCCTACGAGCAGTACTTC
TRBD1 TRBJ1-2 - TRBV3-1 15 CACSQLGQGDYGYTF TGTGCCTGCAGCCAGCTTGGACAGGGGGACTATGGCTACACCTTC
- TRBJ2-3 few TRBV4-1 16 CASSQEDGGRTDTQYF TGCGCCAGCAGCCAAGAGGACGGGGGGCGGACAGATACGCAGTATTTT
- TRBJ2-2 many TRBV3-1 12 CASSPLEGELFF TGTGCCAGCAGCCCCCTAGAAGGGGAGCTGTTTTTT
- TRBJ2-3 many TRBV18 15 CASSPMRSSTDTQYF TGTGCCAGCTCACCAATGAGGTCTAGCACAGATACGCAGTATTTT
- TRBJ2-5 medium-sized TRBV7-8 16 CASSFQTPFGPETQYF TGTGCCAGCAGCTTCCAAACACCGTTTGGCCCCGAGACCCAGTACTTC
TRBD1 TRBJ1-2 many TRBV27 13 CASSSQGAGGYTF TGTGCCAGCAGTTCACAGGGGGCGGGAGGCTACACCTTC
- TRBJ2-3 many TRBV7-2 13 CASSYDARDTQYF TGTGCCAGCAGCTACGATGCCCGAGATACGCAGTATTTT
- TRBJ2-7 many TRBV14 14 CASSHRVSSYEQYF TGTGCCAGCAGCCACCGGGTTAGCTCCTACGAGCAGTACTTC
- TRBJ2-7 many TRBV5-1 15 CASSLNGQRLYEQYF TGCGCCAGCAGCTTGAATGGGCAAAGGCTCTACGAGCAGTACTTC
- TRBJ2-2 many TRBV20-1 13 CSAGKTSTGELFF TGCAGTGCGGGAAAGACAAGCACCGGGGAGCTGTTTTTT
TRBD2 TRBJ2-7 many TRBV20-1 13 CSASSGDLREQYF TGCAGTGCTTCTAGCGGGGATCTAAGGGAGCAGTACTTC
- TRBJ2-7 many TRBV7-8 15 CASSPWVRLGYEQYF TGTGCCAGCAGCCCATGGGTCCGGCTGGGTTACGAGCAGTACTTC
- TRBJ2-5 many TRBV5-1 15 CASSLMARGEETQYF TGCGCCAGCAGCTTGATGGCGCGGGGAGAAGAGACCCAGTACTTC
- TRBJ1-2 many TRBV28 12 CASSQGRYGYTF TGTGCCAGCAGCCAGGGCCGCTATGGCTACACCTTC
- TRBJ1-6 many TRBV7-8 13 CASSPGQNSPLHF TGTGCCAGCAGCCCTGGACAGAATTCACCCCTCCACTTT
- TRBJ1-1 many TRBV20-1 13 CSARGEGTGEAFF TGCAGTGCTAGAGGTGAGGGAACCGGTGAAGCTTTCTTT
- TRBJ2-3 few TRBV12-3/TRBV12-4 13 CASSSDGTDTQYF TGTGCCAGCAGTTCGGACGGCACAGATACGCAGTATTTT
TRBD1 TRBJ2-2 many TRBV25-1 14 CASSGTGYTGELFF TGTGCCAGCAGTGGGACAGGTTACACCGGGGAGCTGTTTTTT
- TRBJ1-4 - TRBV6-1 15 CASSLTGIQDEKLFF TGTGCCAGCAGCCTGACCGGAATACAGGATGAAAAACTGTTTTTT
- TRBJ2-1 many TRBV7-9 16 CASSLRGYEGYNEQFF TGTGCCAGCAGCTTAAGGGGTTATGAGGGATACAATGAGCAGTTCTTC
TRBD2 TRBJ2-3 - TRBV20-1 15 CSARVLAGELDTQYF TGCAGTGCTAGAGTCCTAGCGGGAGAGTTAGATACGCAGTATTTT
TRBD1 TRBJ1-3 many TRBV12-3/TRBV12-4 14 CASKDREAGNTIYF TGTGCCAGCAAAGACAGGGAAGCTGGAAACACCATATATTTT
TRBD1 TRBJ2-3 - TRBV18 16 CASSVTGGASTDTQYF TGTGCCAGCTCGGTGACAGGGGGTGCTAGCACAGATACGCAGTATTTT
- TRBJ1-2 many TRBV20-1 13 CSAWESGAWSYTF TGCAGTGCCTGGGAGTCAGGGGCATGGAGCTACACCTTC
TRBD1 TRBJ1-1 many TRBV5-1 15 CASRRRPGGSTEAFF TGCGCCAGCAGACGTAGACCAGGGGGGAGCACTGAAGCTTTCTTT
TRBD1 TRBJ2-1 many TRBV7-3 16 CASSLTTGVPYNEQFF TGTGCCAGCAGCTTAACGACAGGGGTCCCCTACAATGAGCAGTTCTTC
- TRBJ2-1 many TRBV5-1 15 CASSLSGGSYNEQFF TGCGCCAGCAGCTTATCAGGGGGGAGCTACAATGAGCAGTTCTTC
- TRBJ2-1 many TRBV12-3/TRBV12-4 11 CASAPFDEQFF TGTGCCAGCGCCCCGTTCGATGAGCAGTTCTTC
TRBD1 TRBJ2-7 many TRBV12-3/TRBV12-4 14 CASSFGTGVGEQYF TGTGCCAGCAGTTTCGGGACAGGGGTTGGCGAGCAGTACTTC
- TRBJ1-2 many TRBV29-1 12 CSVETSNYGYTF TGCAGCGTTGAAACATCAAACTATGGCTACACCTTC
- TRBJ1-2 many TRBV7-2 14 CASSLVRGGYGYTF TGTGCCAGCAGCTTAGTCAGGGGCGGCTATGGCTACACCTTC
- TRBJ2-1 once TRBV18 16 CASSPETDRTGNEQFF TGTGCCAGCTCACCAGAAACCGACAGAACGGGCAATGAGCAGTTCTTC
TRBD2 TRBJ2-7 few TRBV4-1 15 CASSPPGLATHEQYF TGCGCCAGCAGCCCACCGGGACTAGCGACCCACGAGCAGTACTTC
- TRBJ2-1 many TRBV14 13 CASSQRLLNEQFF TGTGCCAGCAGCCAACGGCTACTAAATGAGCAGTTCTTC
TRBD1 TRBJ1-2 - TRBV5-1 15 CASSLGQGEEYGYTF TGCGCCAGCAGCTTGGGACAGGGGGAGGAGTATGGCTACACCTTC
- TRBJ2-2 many TRBV9 14 CASSYPPAAGELFF TGTGCCAGCAGCTACCCCCCGGCGGCCGGGGAGCTGTTTTTT
- TRBJ1-2 many TRBV12-3/TRBV12-4 12 CASSFRGYGYTF TGTGCCAGCAGTTTCCGAGGCTATGGCTACACCTTC
TRBD2 TRBJ2-3 - TRBV9 15 CASSAVAGRADTQYF TGTGCCAGCAGCGCCGTAGCGGGGAGGGCAGATACGCAGTATTTT
- TRBJ1-4 many TRBV20-1 11 CSARRSEKLFF TGCAGTGCCCGCCGTTCCGAAAAACTGTTTTTT
- TRBJ2-7 many TRBV6-2/TRBV6-3 13 CASSRPQIYEQYF TGTGCCAGCAGTCGCCCACAGATCTACGAGCAGTACTTC
TRBD1 TRBJ2-3 many TRBV20-1 15 CSARDGTEDTDTQYF TGCAGTGCTAGAGACGGGACAGAAGACACAGATACGCAGTATTTT
- TRBJ1-1 many TRBV12-3/TRBV12-4 14 CASMVGGGRTEAFF TGTGCCAGCATGGTCGGGGGAGGGCGAACTGAAGCTTTCTTT
- TRBJ2-7 few TRBV25-1 16 CASSDSTRGAGSEQYF TGTGCCAGCAGTGACTCAACCCGCGGGGCCGGGAGCGAGCAGTACTTC
- TRBJ2-5 many TRBV5-1 16 CASSPTTVQGQETQYF TGCGCCAGCAGCCCCACGACTGTCCAGGGCCAAGAGACCCAGTACTTC
TRBD1 TRBJ2-3 many TRBV4-1 17 CASSPIGTAVSTDTQYF TGCGCCAGCAGCCCCATCGGGACAGCCGTTAGCACAGATACGCAGTATTTT
- TRBJ1-6 many TRBV5-1 17 CASSFGTAVQDNSPLHF TGCGCCAGCAGCTTCGGGACGGCTGTTCAGGATAATTCACCCCTCCACTTT
- TRBJ1-2 many TRBV5-1 14 CASTLVGGGAGYTF TGCGCCAGCACCTTGGTGGGCGGGGGTGCCGGCTACACCTTC